These 13 T cell receptor beta chains originate from one sample sequenced in a study of identifying expanded T cells in peripheral blood. Clones were read by immunoSEQ multiplex PCR, and TCRdb kept only the in-frame ones, dropping some. The table shows roughly 84,000 clones, with over 85% occurring only once. Specimen: blood. These receptors were taken from a person between 18 and 75 years old in good health.

The chain links TRBV5-4 to TRBJ1-2; tentative D call: TRBD1 (5 bases). Trimming took off 2 bases at V and 3 bases at J, with 11 bases between the two ends. Germline V gene lookup returns CDR1 SGHNT and CDR2 YYREEE (reference sequence). The CDR3 totals 14 residues. The CDR3 DNA reads TGTGCCAGCAGCTTCATAGGGGTTGACTATGGCTACACCTTC. This sequence encodes CASSFIGVDYGYTF.

V is TRBV7-2 and J is TRBJ1-2; D is unresolved. This CDR3 is built from 13 residues. Trimming pared 5 bases from V and 0 bases from J, leaving 7 bases between. In germline, CDR1 is SGHTA, CDR2 FQGNSA. The CDR3: CASSVSPNYGYTF. CDR3 coding DNA: TGTGCCAGCAGCGTCAGCCCTAACTATGGCTACACCTTC.

This clone was detected only once. This chain links TRBV19 with TRBJ2-4; D may be TRBD1 or TRBD2 (5 bases each). The CDR3 runs 14 residues. V was trimmed by 3 bases and J by 0 bases, leaving 6 bases between them. Germline values: CDR1 LNHDA, CDR2 SQIVND (reference sequence). CDR3 sequence (DNA): TGTGCCAGTAGTATTGGGACAGCCAAAAACATTCAGTACTTC. Protein sequence: CASSIGTAKNIQYF. The full variable domain, rest sourced from reference TRBV19 and TRBJ2-4, is DGGITQSPKYLFRKEGQNVTLSCEQNLNHDAMYWYRQDPGQGLRLIYYSQIVNDFQKGDIAEGYSVSREKKESFPLTVTSAQKNPTAFYLCASSIGTAKNIQYFGAGTRLSVL.

The rearrangement joins TRBV29-1 to TRBJ1-2; no reliable D call. Germline V CDR1 and CDR2: SQVTM, ANQGSEA. V was trimmed by 7 bases and J by 3 bases, leaving 21 bases between them. CDR3 length equals 15 residues. CDR3 sequence (DNA): TGCAGCGCTAAAACCACCCGCGAATGGGACTATGGCTACACCTTC. Amino acids: CSAKTTREWDYGYTF.

J is TRBJ2-2 and V is TRBV7-3, with TRBD2 matching over 13 bases. This CDR3 contains 16 residues. V gave up 6 bases and J gave up 4 bases; unmatched junction bases: 5. The V gene's germline CDR1 is SGHTA and CDR2 FQGTGA. For the CDR3, the DNA is TGTGCCAGCAGACTAGCGGGAGGGCCGAGCACCGGGGAGCTGTTTTTT. Amino acids: CASRLAGGPSTGELFF.

The rearrangement uses TRBV30 and TRBJ2-1, with a tentative D call TRBD1 (5 bases). The V end lost 0 bases, the J end lost 7 bases, and 13 bases lay between the germline ends. Germline CDR1 is GTSNPN and CDR2 is SVGIG (reference sequence). The CDR3 covers 14 residues. The CDR3 region is CAWSVRGAENEQFF. In DNA, the CDR3 is TGTGCCTGGAGTGTACGTGGGGCCGAGAATGAGCAGTTCTTC.

With regard to this clone: A read error may produce the germline difference seen at one junction end. V is TRBV4-1 and J is TRBJ1-6; 7 bases line up with TRBD1. Germline CDR1 is MGHRA and CDR2 is YSYEKL. This CDR3 contains 14 residues. DNA for the CDR3: TGCGCCAGCAGACAAGGGGGCGGGAATTCACCCCTCCACTTT. It is translated as CASRQGGGNSPLHF.

The chain is built from TRBV14 and TRBJ2-1; 7 nucleotides line up with TRBD1. After removal of 4 bases from V and 7 bases from J, the junction contained 13 bases not matched to a gene. CDR1 is SGHDN, CDR2 FVKESK, per germline. The CDR3 totals 16 residues. The CDR3 DNA follows: TGTGCCAGCAGCCCTTATGTACAGGGGATGAGAAATGAGCAGTTCTTC. Its protein is CASSPYVQGMRNEQFF.

In this sample, this clone turned up once. The chain employs TRBV14 and TRBJ1-2; D gene ambiguous. Germline V CDR1 and CDR2: SGHDN, FVKESK. This CDR3 has 14 residues. V was clipped by 3 bases and J by 8 bases, with 16 bases between them. The CDR3 DNA reads as TGTGCCAGCAGCCAGGGAAGGGTGGGTTTCGGCTACACCTTC. Its protein product is CASSQGRVGFGYTF.

The V call is TRBV29-1, the J call TRBJ1-2; D is possibly TRBD1 (5 bases). The CDR3 contains 12 residues. V lost 1 base and J 8 bases, leaving 11 bases between the germline ends. Looked up from germline, CDR1 is SQVTM and CDR2 is ANQGSEA. The CDR3 nucleotides read TGCAGCGTTGAAGGGCAGGGAGTCGGCTACACCTTC. Encoded protein: CSVEGQGVGYTF.

The chain employs TRBV19 and TRBJ1-4; perhaps TRBD1 as D (5 bases). The CDR3 is made up of 14 amino acids. CDR1 is LNHDA and CDR2 is SQIVND in the germline V gene (reference sequence). Trimming removed 9 bases at V and 5 bases at J, with 16 bases between. The CDR3 nucleotides read TGTGCCAGCACATCCGGACACTCAAATGAAAAACTGTTTTTT. Its protein is CASTSGHSNEKLFF.

The table lists this clone with a few counts. The CDR3 DNA reads as TGTGCCGGAACAGGGGAATATAATTCACCCCTCCACTTT. Its protein product is CAGTGEYNSPLHF. The genes are TRBV30 and TRBJ1-6; TRBD1 agrees at 7 bases. The CDR3 has 13 amino acids. Germline CDR1 and CDR2: GTSNPN and SVGIG (reference sequence). Germline trimming cut 8 bases from V and 4 bases from J; bases unmatched to any gene: 5.

V usage is TRBV7-2 and J usage is TRBJ2-7; 9 bases align to TRBD2. This CDR3 comprises 16 residues. Losses at the gene ends were 5 bases for V and 3 bases for J; bases not matched to a gene: 11. The V gene's germline CDR1 is SGHTA and CDR2 FQGNSA. This CDR3 reads CASSLSPSSGNYEQYF. DNA for the CDR3: TGTGCCAGCAGCCTTTCCCCCTCTAGCGGGAACTACGAGCAGTACTTC.